The 25 T cell receptor beta chains in this list originate from one sample, sequenced in a study of blood T cell repertoires in COVID-19. The table came from immunoSEQ multiplex PCR; TCRdb's copy has only in-frame clones and leaves some out. This repertoire shows over 200,000 clones, 84% found once; its top ten account for around 6.5%. Sequencing used PBMCs or T cells enriched from blood (not recorded which). These receptors were taken from a middle-aged woman who had recovered from COVID-19.

The chain joins TRBV10-1 to TRBJ2-7, with a possible D match to TRBD2 (6 bases). CDR1 and CDR2 (germline): WNHNN, SYGVQD (reference sequence). Trimming cost V 2 bases and J 0 bases, with 11 bases left between them. CDR3 size: 15 residues. The CDR3 bases are TGCGCCAGCAGTGAGGCCAGCGGGCGCTCCTACGAGCAGTACTTC. This encodes CASSEASGRSYEQYF.

The CDR3 region has the DNA TGTGCCAGCAGTCCTGGGACAGGCATAGGAAATTCACCCCTCCACTTT. Protein: CASSPGTGIGNSPLHF. The chain uses TRBV27 and TRBJ1-6; 8 nucleotides line up with TRBD1. The CDR3 spans 16 residues. V shed 5 bases, J shed 7 bases, and the junction held 10 bases outside the gene matches. CDR1 and CDR2 from the germline V gene are MNHEY and SMNVEV (reference sequence).

This chain connects TRBV5-1 to TRBJ2-2, with 11 bases lining up with TRBD2. The germline gives CDR1 SGHRS, CDR2 YFSETQ. The CDR3 contains 16 residues. Trimming at V came to 1 base and at J to 1 base, leaving 0 bases not matched to a gene. In DNA, the CDR3 is TGCGCCAGCAGCTTGACTAGCGGGAGGAACACCGGGGAGCTGTTTTTT. This sequence encodes CASSLTSGRNTGELFF.

The rearrangement links TRBV19 to TRBJ1-1; TRBD1 agrees at 7 bases. V lost 8 bases and J lost 7; bases outside the gene matches: 7. Looked up from germline, CDR1 is LNHDA and CDR2 is SQIVND (reference sequence). The CDR3 runs to 12 residues. CDR3 DNA: TGTGCCAGTGGGCTCCGGGACAGTGAAGCTTTCTTT. Amino acid sequence: CASGLRDSEAFF.

This clone has a count of ten or more. This sequence joins TRBV19 and TRBJ1-1; 7 bases map to TRBD1. V was pared by 6 bases and J by 8 bases, with 12 bases of the junction left unmatched. This CDR3 spans 14 amino acids. Germline assignment: CDR1 LNHDA and CDR2 SQIVND (reference sequence). CDR3 loop: CASRRDRDPDEAFF. For the CDR3, the DNA is TGTGCCAGTAGGAGAGACAGGGACCCCGACGAAGCTTTCTTT.

This clone is a singleton in its sample. The CDR3 reads CASQDRGNEQYV. The CDR3 bases are TGTGCCAGCCAGGACAGGGGGAACGAGCAGTACGTC. The V call is TRBV2, the J call TRBJ2-7; 10 positions match TRBD1. CDR3 length equals 12 residues. Germline-derived CDR1 and CDR2 are SNHLY and FYNNEI. Trimming at V came to 8 bases and at J to 5 bases, leaving 3 bases not matched to a gene.

This clone came up once. The chain has TRBV6-5 and TRBJ1-2, with unresolved D. V lost 0 bases to trimming and J lost 5 bases, with 16 bases between them. This CDR3 is built from 16 residues. Germline V gives CDR1 MNHEY, CDR2 SVGAGI. Written as DNA, the CDR3 is TGTGCCAGCAGTTACTCCGGGGTTCGGGGAGAATATGGCTACACCTTC. Residues: CASSYSGVRGEYGYTF.

This chain links TRBV25-1 with TRBJ2-7; TRBD1 agrees at 8 bases. CDR3 length: 13 residues. J lost 6 bases, V lost 7 bases, and 8 bases had no gene match. Germline CDR1 is MGHDK and CDR2 is SYGVNS. CDR3 in DNA: TGTGCCAGCATTCGGACAGGGCTTTCCGAGCAGTACGTC. Its translation: CASIRTGLSEQYV.

The gene calls are TRBV11-2 and TRBJ2-1, with TRBD2 identical over 7 bases. Trimming cost V 5 bases and J 8 bases; bases outside gene matches: 18. CDR1 SGHAT and CDR2 FQNNGV come from the germline V gene. The CDR3 contains 17 residues. The DNA for the CDR3 is TGTGCCAGCAGCCTGACTCCTGGCGGGGGTACATCCCATGAGCAGTTCTTC. It yields the protein CASSLTPGGGTSHEQFF.

V and J are TRBV9 and TRBJ2-1, with D possibly being TRBD2 (6 bases). The germline gives CDR1 SGDLS, CDR2 YYNGEE. Trimming removed 8 bases from V and 4 bases from J, with 16 bases in between. The CDR3 is 14 residues long. In DNA form, the CDR3 reads TGTGCCAGTGAGAAACGTAGCGGTTACAATGAGCAGTTCTTC. It encodes CASEKRSGYNEQFF. Full variable domain (missing parts from reference TRBV9 and TRBJ2-1): DSGVTQTPKHLITATGQRVTLRCSPRSGDLSVYWYQQSLDQGLQFLIQYYNGEERAKGNILERFSAQQFPDLHSELNLSSLELGDSALYFCASEKRSGYNEQFFGPGTRLTVL.

This clone was detected only a few times. The CDR3 region has the DNA TGCGCCAGCAGCCGGAATCGGGATGAAAAACTGTTTTTT. Its translation is CASSRNRDEKLFF. The chain couples TRBV5-1 to TRBJ1-4, with D unclear. The CDR3 spans 13 residues. CDR1 and CDR2 (germline): SGHRS, YFSETQ. Between the trimmed V and J ends, which lost 4 bases and 6 bases, there was a span of 10 bases.

This chain links TRBV27 with TRBJ2-3; D is unresolved. Trimming removed 3 bases at V and 3 bases at J, with 10 bases between. This CDR3 region has 14 residues. CDR1 MNHEY and CDR2 SMNVEV come from the germline V gene (reference sequence). This chain's CDR3 is CASSLVRSTDTQYF. CDR3 bases: TGTGCCAGCAGTTTGGTCCGGTCTACAGATACGCAGTATTTT.

This clone was seen a few times. The V gene is TRBV4-3, the J gene TRBJ1-1, with D maybe TRBD1 (5 bases). Trimming took 1 base from V and 5 from J, leaving 14 bases between them. The germline gives CDR1 LGHNA, CDR2 YSLEER. The CDR3 loop spans 15 amino acids. CDR3 nucleotides: TGCGCCAGCAGCCAAGTCCCCGGCGGGGGAACTGAAGCTTTCTTT. As protein: CASSQVPGGGTEAFF.

J is TRBJ1-5 and V is TRBV5-4; the match to TRBD1 covers 7 bases. J lost 3 bases, V lost 4 bases, and 10 bases had no gene match. Germline lookup yields CDR1 SGHNT and CDR2 YYREEE (reference sequence). The length of the CDR3 is 16 residues. The CDR3 nucleotides read TGTGCCAGCAGCGACATGACAGGGACGCCCAATCAGCCCCAGCATTTT. Residues: CASSDMTGTPNQPQHF.

This chain uses TRBV18 with TRBJ2-2; D might be TRBD2 (6 bases). With 2 bases removed from V and 0 bases from J, the gap between germline ends came to 10 bases. There are 16 residues in the CDR3. CDR1 and CDR2 (germline): KGHSH, LQKENI. CDR3 loop: CASSPWGDSNTGELFF. In DNA form, the CDR3 reads TGTGCCAGCTCACCATGGGGGGACTCGAACACCGGGGAGCTGTTTTTT.

The chain has TRBV27 and TRBJ1-1, with no clear D. Germline-derived CDR1 and CDR2 are MNHEY and SMNVEV (reference sequence). The CDR3 consists of 16 residues. With 5 bases removed from V and 4 bases from J, the gap between germline ends came to 20 bases. CDR3 sequence reads: CASSTTIGLGSTEAFF. Here the CDR3 DNA reads TGTGCCAGCAGTACTACAATAGGGCTGGGGAGCACTGAAGCTTTCTTT.

The rearrangement joins TRBV24-1 to TRBJ2-2, with no clear D. Germline V gene data show CDR1 as KGHDR and CDR2 as SFDVKD. The CDR3 extends over 14 amino acids. V shed 4 bases and J shed 6 bases, with 11 bases lying between them. Here the CDR3 reads CATSENEDPGELFF. Here the CDR3 DNA reads TGTGCCACCAGTGAAAACGAGGATCCCGGGGAGCTGTTTTTT.

V and J are TRBV5-1 and TRBJ2-3; 13 positions agree with TRBD2. After removal of 5 bases from V and 1 base from J, the junction contained 1 base not matched to a gene. The CDR3 has 15 residues. Germline V lookup: CDR1 SGHRS, CDR2 YFSETQ. The CDR3 nucleotides read TGCGCCAGCAGAGGACTAGCGGGAGGCACAGATACGCAGTATTTT. This encodes CASRGLAGGTDTQYF. Variable domain in full (rest from reference TRBV5-1 and TRBJ2-3): KAGVTQTPRYLIKTRGQQVTLSCSPISGHRSVSWYQQTPGQGLQFLFEYFSETQRNKGNFPGRFSGRQFSNSRSEMNVSTLELGDSALYLCASRGLAGGTDTQYFGPGTRLTVL.

The DNA for the CDR3 is TGCAGTGCCCAGGGTCCCTACGAGCAGTACTTC. It translates to CSAQGPYEQYF. V usage is TRBV20-1 and J usage is TRBJ2-7, with a possible D match to TRBD1 (5 bases). Germline V gene lookup returns CDR1 DFQATT and CDR2 SNEGSKA (reference sequence). The CDR3 has 11 amino acids. The V end lost 6 bases, the J end lost 2 bases, and 8 bases lay between the germline ends.

The rearrangement uses TRBV19 and TRBJ1-2; D is ambiguous. The CDR3 contains 14 residues. The germline gives CDR1 LNHDA, CDR2 SQIVND (reference sequence). The V end was cut by 3 bases, the J end by 4 bases, with 12 bases between. The CDR3 protein is CASSIDPAGYGYTF. DNA for the CDR3: TGTGCCAGTAGTATCGACCCGGCGGGCTATGGCTACACCTTC.

The V and J genes are TRBV5-1 and TRBJ2-1, with D perhaps TRBD2 (6 bases). The CDR3 runs 13 residues. V dropped 6 bases and J dropped 2 bases, with 9 bases sitting between them. CDR1 and CDR2 from the germline V gene are SGHRS and YFSETQ. For the CDR3, the DNA is TGCGCCAGCATGGAGGGGACCTACAATGAGCAGTTCTTC. Translating gives CASMEGTYNEQFF.

The rearrangement links TRBV28 to TRBJ1-1; maybe TRBD1 (5 bases). CDR3 size: 16 residues. The germline CDR1 and CDR2 sequences are MDHEN and SYDVKM. With 4 bases removed from V and 0 bases from J, the gap between germline ends came to 15 bases. The CDR3 loop is CASSSAGRGVNTEAFF. DNA of the CDR3: TGTGCCAGCAGTTCTGCGGGACGCGGAGTGAACACTGAAGCTTTCTTT.

The DNA of the CDR3 is TGCGCCAGCAGTGAGTCGGCTCGGGGGGATGAGCAGTTCTTC. Protein sequence: CASSESARGDEQFF. This chain joins TRBV10-2 and TRBJ2-1; the match to TRBD2 covers 7 bases. The J segment lost 8 bases and the V segment lost 0 bases, leaving 4 bases of the junction unmatched. Germline values: CDR1 WSHSY, CDR2 SAAADI. This CDR3 contains 14 residues.

This clone was counted a single time. The chain employs TRBV6-5 and TRBJ1-2; 8 bases are shared with TRBD1. Germline V CDR1 and CDR2: MNHEY, SVGAGI. The CDR3 has 14 residues. J was trimmed by 6 bases and V by 1 base; bases with no gene match: 4. CDR3 sequence (DNA): TGTGCCAGCAGTTACTTGACAGGGGACGATGGCTACACCTTC. This encodes CASSYLTGDDGYTF.

V and J are TRBV7-8 and TRBJ2-7; no clear D. Deletions cut 2 bases from V and 2 bases from J, with 4 bases between. The germline CDR1 and CDR2 sequences are SGHVS and FQNEAQ. The CDR3 spans 12 residues. Here the CDR3 reads CASSLLAYEQYF. The CDR3 nucleotides are TGTGCCAGCAGCTTATTAGCCTACGAGCAGTACTTC.